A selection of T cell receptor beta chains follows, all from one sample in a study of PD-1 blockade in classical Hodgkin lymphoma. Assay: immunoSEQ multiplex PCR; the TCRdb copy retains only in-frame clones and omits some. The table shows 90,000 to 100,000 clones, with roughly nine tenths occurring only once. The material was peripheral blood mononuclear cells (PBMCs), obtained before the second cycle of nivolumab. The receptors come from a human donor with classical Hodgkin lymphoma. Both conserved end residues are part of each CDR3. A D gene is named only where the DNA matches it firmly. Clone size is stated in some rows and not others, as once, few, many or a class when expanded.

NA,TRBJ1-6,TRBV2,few,TGTGCCAGCAAGTCAGGGTTCGCTTCACCCCTCCACTTT,CASKSGFASPLHF
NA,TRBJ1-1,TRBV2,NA,TGTGCCAGCAGGGCTACAGACATGAACACTGAAGCTTTCTTT,CASRATDMNTEAFF
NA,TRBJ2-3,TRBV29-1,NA,TGCAGCGTTGGAAGTAGCACAGATACGCAGTATTTT,CSVGSSTDTQYF
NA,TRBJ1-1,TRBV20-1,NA,TGCAGTGCTAGAGAGGGTGAAGCTTTCTTT,CSAREGEAFF
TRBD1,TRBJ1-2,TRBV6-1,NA,TGTGCCAGCAGTGAAGTCGGGGCAGGGGGCATCAGCTATGGCTACACCTTC,CASSEVGAGGISYGYTF
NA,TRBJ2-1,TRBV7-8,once,TGTGCCAGCAGCTTAGCTCGGGGAATCGGCGACAATGAGCAGTTCTTC,CASSLARGIGDNEQFF
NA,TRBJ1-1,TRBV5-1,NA,TGCGCCAGCAGCTTGGCCCCGGTGAACACTGAAGCTTTCTTT,CASSLAPVNTEAFF
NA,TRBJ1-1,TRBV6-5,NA,TGTGCCAGCAGTTACCCCGCTACGGGGGAAGCTTTCTTT,CASSYPATGEAFF
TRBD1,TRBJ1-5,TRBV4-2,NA,TGTGCCAGCAAGGAAACAGGGGGCAATCAGCCCCAGCATTTT,CASKETGGNQPQHF
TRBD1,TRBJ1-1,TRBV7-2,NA,TGTGCCAGCAGCTCGGGACAGTCCACTGAAGCTTTCTTT,CASSSGQSTEAFF
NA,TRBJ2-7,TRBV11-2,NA,TGTGCCAGCAGCTTAGATACGGGGAGCTACGAGCAGTACTTC,CASSLDTGSYEQYF
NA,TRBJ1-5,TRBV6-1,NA,TGTGCCAGCAATATTCACAGGAATCAGCCCCAGCATTTT,CASNIHRNQPQHF
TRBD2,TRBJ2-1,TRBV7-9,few,TGTGCCAGCAGCTTTGCGGGAGGGCCCGATGAGCAGTTCTTC,CASSFAGGPDEQFF
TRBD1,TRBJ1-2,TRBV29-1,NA,TGCAGCGTTGATTTTCCACGACAGGGAGGGTATGGCTACACCTTC,CSVDFPRQGGYGYTF
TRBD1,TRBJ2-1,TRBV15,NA,TGTGCCACCAGCAGAGATGAGGGGGCAGGGGCCTACAATGAGCAGTTCTTC,CATSRDEGAGAYNEQFF
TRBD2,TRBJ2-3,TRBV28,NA,TGTGCCAGCAAAGGAGCGGGAGTGGGAGATACGCAGTATTTT,CASKGAGVGDTQYF
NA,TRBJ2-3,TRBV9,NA,TGTGCCAGCAGCGTAAGGGGGGGATCTAGCACAGATACGCAGTATTTT,CASSVRGGSSTDTQYF
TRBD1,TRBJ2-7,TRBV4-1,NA,TGCGCCAGCAGCCCTGGACAGGCCCCTTCGGCCTACGAGCAGTACTTC,CASSPGQAPSAYEQYF
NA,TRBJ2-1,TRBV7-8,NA,TGTGCCAGCAGCCGGACGACAGGTCGAGGGCAGTTCTTC,CASSRTTGRGQFF
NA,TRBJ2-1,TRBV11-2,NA,TGTGCCAGCAGCTTAGTTCAGGGCCGCCGGGGCAATGAGCAGTTCTTC,CASSLVQGRRGNEQFF
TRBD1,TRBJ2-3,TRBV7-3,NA,TGTGCCAGCAGAAAGACAGGGGCAGATACGCAGTATTTT,CASRKTGADTQYF
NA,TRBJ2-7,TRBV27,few,TGTGCCAGCGGAACGAGCGAGCAGTACTTC,CASGTSEQYF